These 30 T cell receptor beta chains were all obtained from the same sample, sequenced in a study of early T cells in non-severe SARS-CoV-2 infection. MiXCR was run by TCRdb on the 5' RACE reads, yielding one entry per CDR3 protein. The table lists about 64,000 distinct CDR3 sequences, approximately 9.2% of them singletons, with roughly 12% in the top ten. The specimen comprised whole blood, sampled at baseline. The receptor set was obtained from an adult who was a healthcare worker with PCR-confirmed SARS-CoV-2 infection or an uninfected control (not recorded which).

The rearrangement links TRBV20-1 to TRBJ1-1; TRBD1 aligns across 8 bases. V shed 1 base, J shed 10 bases, and the junction held 8 bases outside the gene matches. The CDR3 is 13 residues long. The germline V gene encodes CDR1 DFQATT and CDR2 SNEGSKA (reference sequence). This CDR3 is CSARVPGTGLAFF. The CDR3 DNA is TGCAGTGCTAGAGTCCCTGGGACAGGATTAGCTTTCTTT.

This clonotype was counted ten times or more. V gene TRBV7-2 combines with J gene TRBJ2-1; 7 bases fit TRBD2. V shed 5 bases, J shed 7 bases, and the junction held 14 bases outside the gene matches. Germline V CDR1 and CDR2: SGHTA, FQGNSA. The CDR3 loop spans 16 amino acids. The CDR3 DNA sequence: TGTGCCAGCAGCCCGCGCGAGGCGGGAGTAGGTAATGAGCAGTTCTTC. Residues: CASSPREAGVGNEQFF.

A few counts support this clonotype. The genes are TRBV5-4 and TRBJ2-1; D might be TRBD2 (6 bases). V lost 0 bases, J lost 10 bases, and 17 bases lay in between. The CDR3 runs 15 residues. The germline V gene encodes CDR1 SGHNT and CDR2 YYREEE (reference sequence). In DNA form, the CDR3 reads TGTGCCAGCAGCTTGGGCGGGAACCAGGGTGAGGAGCAGTTCTTC. This sequence encodes CASSLGGNQGEEQFF. The full variable domain, with the rest looked up from reference TRBV5-4 and TRBJ2-1, is ETGVTQSPTHLIKTRGQQVTLRCSSQSGHNTVSWYQQALGQGPQFIFQYYREEENGRGNFPPRFSGLQFPNYSSELNVNALELDDSALYLCASSLGGNQGEEQFFGPGTRLTVL.

Here the CDR3 DNA reads TGTGCCAGCAGCACCGGGACTAGCGGGACTATCGAGTACTTC. It yields the protein CASSTGTSGTIEYF. The V and J genes are TRBV9 and TRBJ2-7; 13 bases are a match to TRBD2. V was clipped by 4 bases and J by 11 bases; unmatched bases: 9. The CDR3 loop spans 14 amino acids. The germline V gene has CDR1 SGDLS and CDR2 YYNGEE.

V usage is TRBV20-1 and J usage is TRBJ1-5; no definite D call. The germline V and J ends were trimmed by 6 bases and 8 bases, with 17 bases remaining between them. CDR1 and CDR2 from the germline V gene are DFQATT and SNEGSKA (reference sequence). CDR3 length equals 13 residues. CDR3 bases: TGCAGTGCCCTACGGGTCCAATCAGAGCCCCAGCATTTT. The encoded protein is CSALRVQSEPQHF.

This sequence joins TRBV11-2 and TRBJ2-7, with D perhaps being TRBD1 or TRBD2 (5 bases each). This CDR3 is built from 14 residues. The germline V gene encodes CDR1 SGHAT and CDR2 FQNNGV. V was shortened by 5 bases and J by 3 bases, with 14 bases between the two germline ends. The CDR3 nucleotides are TGTGCCAGCAGCCTACGGGGCGGGTACTACGAGCAGTACTTC. It yields the protein CASSLRGGYYEQYF.

Comment on this clonotype: At one of its ends the junction is not consistent with the germline gene, which may arise from a read error. V gene TRBV6-1 combines with J gene TRBJ2-7; D is tentatively TRBD1 or TRBD2 (5 bases each). The CDR3 covers 12 residues. Germline V gene sequence: CDR1 MNHNS, CDR2 SASEGT. CDR3 sequence reads: CASSAPFGASRF. The DNA of the CDR3 is TGTGCCAGCAGTGCCCCTTTCGGGGCCTCCCGCTTC.

The gene calls are TRBV20-1 and TRBJ2-3; the match to TRBD2 covers 8 bases. There are 15 residues in the CDR3. The ends lost 0 bases at V and 11 bases at J; junction bases unmatched: 13. The germline gives CDR1 DFQATT, CDR2 SNEGSKA (reference sequence). CDR3 amino acids: CSARDGERERYMQYF. The DNA of the CDR3 is TGCAGTGCTAGAGATGGGGAGCGGGAGCGGTATATGCAGTATTTT.

This clonotype was observed at least ten times. This sequence joins TRBV20-1 and TRBJ2-1, with unresolved D. The germline CDR1 and CDR2 sequences are DFQATT and SNEGSKA (reference sequence). Trimming cost V 6 bases and J 6 bases, with 12 bases left between them. The CDR3 consists of 12 residues. CDR3 coding DNA: TGCAGTGCGCATCGACGGTTCAATGAGCAGTTCTTC. It codes for CSAHRRFNEQFF.

V gene TRBV5-5 combines with J gene TRBJ1-3, with 7 nucleotides matching TRBD1. The CDR3 has 14 residues. CDR1 is SGHKS, CDR2 YYEKEE, per germline (reference sequence). With V trimmed by 4 bases and J by 2 bases, 3 bases remained unmatched. The CDR3 spells CASSKTGTGNTIYF. The CDR3 bases are TGTGCCAGCAGCAAGACAGGGACTGGAAACACCATATATTTT.

V usage is TRBV7-3 and J usage is TRBJ2-2, with D perhaps matching TRBD1 (6 bases). There are 16 residues in the CDR3. V gave up 4 bases and J gave up 1 base, with 13 bases separating them. Germline V gives CDR1 SGHTA, CDR2 FQGTGA. The CDR3 DNA is TGTGCCAGCAGCTCCCAGGACAGTCAGAACACCGGGGAGCTGTTTTTT. Residues: CASSSQDSQNTGELFF.

V usage is TRBV11-2 and J usage is TRBJ2-1; 11 nucleotides line up with TRBD2. Germline V CDR1 and CDR2: SGHAT, FQNNGV. The V segment lost 2 bases and the J segment 4 bases; nucleotides outside the gene matches: 7. The CDR3 extends over 17 amino acids. CDR3 region: CASSLSGGLAEYNEQFF. In nucleotides, the CDR3 is TGTGCCAGCAGCTTAAGCGGGGGACTAGCGGAGTACAATGAGCAGTTCTTC.

The rearrangement uses TRBV11-2 and TRBJ2-2; 8 positions match TRBD1. Losses at the gene ends were 4 bases for V and 5 bases for J; bases not matched to a gene: 6. Germline CDR1 SGHAT, CDR2 FQNNGV. The CDR3 loop spans 15 amino acids. CDR3 coding DNA: TGTGCCAGCAGCTCAGGACAGGGCTCTACCGGGGAGCTGTTTTTT. This gives the protein CASSSGQGSTGELFF.

In this sample, this clonotype turned up many times. The chain employs TRBV15 and TRBJ1-2; D not certain. This CDR3 is built from 13 residues. V was pared by 1 base and J by 4 bases, with 7 bases between. Germline CDR1 reads LNHNV; CDR2 reads YYDKDF (reference sequence). In nucleotides, the CDR3 is TGTGCCACCAGCAGAGGACTGATCTATGGCTACACCTTC. It encodes CATSRGLIYGYTF.

This clonotype has a handful of counts. The chain is built from TRBV20-1 and TRBJ2-2, with D tentatively TRBD1 or TRBD2 (6 bases each). The germline CDR1 and CDR2 sequences are DFQATT and SNEGSKA (reference sequence). The V end was cut by 5 bases, the J end by 6 bases, with 16 bases between. There are 14 residues in the CDR3. The CDR3 sequence is CSAVARRGAGELFF. For the CDR3, the DNA is TGCAGTGCTGTAGCGAGGAGGGGGGCCGGGGAGCTGTTTTTT.

V usage is TRBV4-3 and J usage is TRBJ1-1; D is undetermined. Trimming pared 3 bases from V and 3 bases from J, leaving 8 bases between. This CDR3 comprises 13 residues. Germline assignment: CDR1 LGHNA and CDR2 YSLEER. The CDR3 is CASSQYRDTEAFF. Written as DNA, the CDR3 is TGCGCCAGCAGCCAGTATAGGGACACTGAAGCTTTCTTT.

This clonotype came up a few times. The V call is TRBV7-2, the J call TRBJ2-3, with 7 bases lining up with TRBD1. The CDR3 has 13 amino acids. CDR1 and CDR2 from the germline V gene are SGHTA and FQGNSA. V lost 3 bases, J lost 6 bases, and 3 bases stayed unmatched. The CDR3, as DNA: TGTGCCAGCAGCTTTTCCAGGGGGGATACGCAGTATTTT. Its protein is CASSFSRGDTQYF.

In this sample, this clonotype turned up many times. This chain connects TRBV14 to TRBJ2-3; the D is unclear. V was cut by 5 bases and J by 9 bases, with 24 bases left in between. This CDR3 has 16 amino acids. CDR1 SGHDN and CDR2 FVKESK come from the germline V gene. The DNA for the CDR3 is TGTGCCAGCAGCTCCTGGGGTAGGGTGACAAGTGGAACGCAGTATTTT. Translation: CASSSWGRVTSGTQYF.

V is TRBV14 and J is TRBJ2-4; D may be TRBD1 (7 bases). The ends were cut back, 0 bases at V and 7 bases at J, with 31 bases in the middle. The germline gives CDR1 SGHDN, CDR2 FVKESK. The CDR3 totals 21 residues. The CDR3 region is CASSQEGARPWDSGPGNIQYF. The DNA of the CDR3 is TGTGCCAGCAGCCAAGAGGGGGCAAGACCCTGGGACAGCGGGCCGGGGAACATTCAGTACTTC.

The rearrangement uses TRBV7-2 and TRBJ2-5, with D unclear. The CDR3 runs 12 residues. The germline V gene has CDR1 SGHTA and CDR2 FQGNSA. V was cut by 2 bases and J by 4 bases, with 5 bases left in between. The CDR3 sequence: CASSLIGETQYF. The CDR3 DNA reads TGTGCCAGCAGCTTAATCGGAGAGACCCAGTACTTC.

Many counts were recorded for this clonotype. The rearrangement uses TRBV18 and TRBJ2-7; TRBD1 aligns across 8 bases. There are 12 residues in the CDR3. CDR1 KGHSH and CDR2 LQKENI come from the germline V gene. Trimming at V came to 6 bases and at J to 3 bases, leaving 1 base not matched to a gene. Here the CDR3 reads CASSDRDYEQYF. In nucleotides, the CDR3 is TGTGCCAGCTCGGACAGGGACTACGAGCAGTACTTC.

This clonotype has at least ten counts. The chain couples TRBV27 to TRBJ1-1; 7 bases are a match to TRBD1. Germline trimming cut 5 bases from V and 0 bases from J; bases unmatched to any gene: 3. CDR3 length: 14 residues. Germline lookup yields CDR1 MNHEY and CDR2 SMNVEV (reference sequence). CDR3 region: CASSRDRMNTEAFF. DNA for the CDR3: TGTGCCAGCAGTAGGGACAGAATGAACACTGAAGCTTTCTTT.

The J gene is TRBJ1-2, the V gene TRBV6-2 or TRBV6-3, with 10 bases fitting TRBD1. CDR3 length: 15 residues. Germline V gene sequence: CDR1 MNHEY, CDR2 SVGEGT. V shed 6 bases, J shed 4 bases, and the junction held 8 bases outside the gene matches. CDR3: CASSLAWDRGYGYTF. The CDR3 nucleotides read TGTGCCAGCAGCCTCGCTTGGGACAGGGGCTATGGCTACACCTTC.

The genes are TRBV5-1 and TRBJ2-5; D is perhaps TRBD2 (5 bases). The CDR3 has 13 residues. Trimming removed 3 bases at V and 4 bases at J, with 10 bases between. Germline V gives CDR1 SGHRS, CDR2 YFSETQ. CDR3 amino acids: CASSWRSTETQYF. CDR3 DNA sequence: TGCGCCAGCAGCTGGAGGAGTACAGAGACCCAGTACTTC.

The V and J genes are TRBV18 and TRBJ2-7; 9 bases are a match to TRBD1. V lost 2 bases, J lost 6 bases, and 5 bases stayed unmatched. CDR1 is KGHSH and CDR2 is LQKENI in the germline V gene. The CDR3 is made up of 14 amino acids. The CDR3 sequence: CASSPRDRVGEQYF. CDR3 sequence (DNA): TGTGCCAGCTCACCAAGGGACAGGGTTGGCGAGCAGTACTTC.

At least ten counts were recorded for this clonotype. The V and J genes are TRBV6-2 or TRBV6-3 and TRBJ1-1, with no clear D. The germline V gene has CDR1 MNHEY and CDR2 SVGEGT. V shed 2 bases and J shed 3 bases, with 4 bases lying between them. The CDR3 has 12 residues. The CDR3 protein is CASSYLDTEAFF. CDR3 bases: TGTGCCAGCAGTTACCTGGACACTGAAGCTTTCTTT.

The V and J genes are TRBV24-1 and TRBJ2-1, with a possible D match to TRBD2 (5 bases). This CDR3 has 15 residues. Trimming pared 5 bases from V and 2 bases from J, leaving 12 bases between. Germline assignment: CDR1 KGHDR and CDR2 SFDVKD. CDR3 sequence: CATSVSVGAYNEQFF. CDR3 nucleotides: TGTGCCACCAGTGTAAGTGTCGGGGCCTACAATGAGCAGTTCTTC.

This clonotype has a handful of counts. The chain recombines TRBV20-1 with TRBJ2-3, with 7 bases that match TRBD2. The CDR3 sequence is 17 residues long. Germline lookup yields CDR1 DFQATT and CDR2 SNEGSKA (reference sequence). The V gene end was trimmed by 5 bases and the J gene end by 0 bases; junction bases not matched to a gene: 14. This CDR3 is CSARGIGAGTSTDTQYF. The CDR3 DNA follows: TGCAGTGCTCGTGGGATAGGAGCGGGGACTAGCACAGATACGCAGTATTTT.

The table lists this clonotype with many counts. V is TRBV4-1 and J is TRBJ2-1, with 8 bases that match TRBD1. Germline CDR1 is MGHRA and CDR2 is YSYEKL. V was pared by 0 bases and J by 3 bases, with 10 bases of the junction left unmatched. The CDR3 totals 18 residues. The CDR3 nucleotides read TGCGCCAGCAGCCAAGATCGCCCGGCAGGGGGCTTCTACAATGAGCAGTTCTTC. Amino acids: CASSQDRPAGGFYNEQFF.

This clonotype was counted ten times or more. The CDR3 sequence: CASSVEGYEQFF. CDR3 sequence (DNA): TGTGCCAGCAGTGTAGAGGGGTATGAGCAGTTCTTC. V usage is TRBV2 and J usage is TRBJ2-1; D assignment may be TRBD1 or TRBD2 (5 bases each). The CDR3 spans 12 residues. CDR1 and CDR2 from the germline V gene are SNHLY and FYNNEI. Trimming removed 4 bases from V and 8 bases from J, with 9 bases in between.